A single T cell receptor (beta chain) is shown here with its context. This specimen belongs to a study of shared clonotypes between healthy human individuals. Germline V gene data show CDR1 as KGHSH and CDR2 as LQKENI. The CDR3 consists of 14 residues. Trimming pared 2 bases from V and 4 bases from J, leaving 11 bases between. Here immunoSEQ multiplex PCR was the method, and the copy in TCRdb shows in-frame clones only, minus some. Of about 490,000 clones in the sample, 75% to 85% were seen once. The sequence derives from a woman aged 35 to 49 in good health. Some clones in this sample may be carry-over from other donors' samples. The sequenced sample consisted of PBMCs. The chain is built from TRBV18 and TRBJ2-5; possibly TRBD2 for D (6 bases). Here the CDR3 reads CASSPLDGGETQYF. The CDR3 coding sequence is TGTGCCAGCTCACCATTGGACGGGGGAGAGACCCAGTACTTC.